This entry concerns a single T cell receptor beta chain. No antigen is known for it. No per-base quality is available; no much larger clone lies one base away. The sample is drawn from a study of cytomegalovirus exposure and HLA in healthy donors (TCRdb year 2017). Regarding the study in general: An earlier analysis of some 600 of the donors reported about 280 Gb of sequence data and 117 million unique TCR beta sequences obtained from 150 million to 200 million T cells. Donor age, sex, ethnicity and CMV serostatus were compiled alongside the repertoire data. To decide whether each TCR beta V gene segment behaved as functional or pseudogenic, an earlier analysis of some 580 of the donors relied on high-throughput TCR beta sequencing. In the later analysis, no new phenotypic data were used to find candidate immune exposures; instead, reliance was placed on TCR beta sequences and their occurrence across donors. A handful of DR-DQ haplotypes were handled as single units for association and clustering because linkage in the cohort was strong. All discovery cohort repertoires had been generated using a single sequencing platform. Typing coverage differed by locus: A, B, C, DRB1 and DQB1 were typed in roughly 620-640 donors, DQA1 in about 560, DPA1 in 600 to 610, and DPB1 in just under 490. Among 350 to 400 genotyped donors of the cohort, an average of approximately 230,000 unique TCR beta nucleotide sequences were sequenced per donor, around 20% of them non-productive. A later analysis re-analyzed previously published TCR beta repertoires from 550 to 700 donors and added high-resolution HLA genotyping to study TCR occurrence patterns. The study combined high-throughput TCR immunosequencing, statistical association of individual TCRs with disease status, and machine learning to predict cytomegalovirus infection status. In addition to the first cohort of 650 to 800 subjects, a separate validation cohort of some 120 different subjects was used. A later genetic analysis took genome-wide SNP genotypes for about three fifths of the 666 donors and used that subset as a discovery cohort. HLA typing included class I and class II loci at four-digit resolution. Of the approximately 400 genotyped donors, over 70% fell in the genetic ancestry cluster associated with self-reported Caucasian donors. The study profiled the T cell repertoires of 666 subjects by immunosequencing and related them to cytomegalovirus serostatus. The study aimed to test whether cataloging public T cell receptors could reveal signatures of past pathogen exposure. An early release that covered fewer than 800 HLA-typed donors contained approximately 300 gigabases of sequencing data and 75 million to 100 million unique TCR sequences.

CDR1 and CDR2 (SNHLY, FYNNEI) derive from the germline V gene. Deletion took 8 bases off V and 1 base off J, with a span of 25 bases between the germline ends. The CDR3, from cysteine to phenylalanine, totals 18 residues. The DNA shown is the 54-base CDR3, in frame from base 1. The receptor library was made with the immunoSEQ multiplex PCR assay. For the multiplex PCR, a mixture combining 60 forward primers for TCR Vbeta segments and 13 reverse primers for TCR Jbeta segments was used. The CDR3 region of rearranged TCR beta genes was amplified from genomic DNA by a multiplex PCR assay. Amplified TCR beta libraries were sequenced as 87-base-pair reads on the Illumina HiSeq System. In the authors' own workflow: Across the 666 repertoires, a later analysis counted 80 million or so unique TCR beta chains, around 11 million of which were shared by at least two donors. To remove PCR and sequencing errors, raw reads were error-corrected and collapsed into unique sequences using a nearest-neighbor algorithm that merged closely related sequences. CDR3 sequences were aligned to IMGT reference sequences to assign V, D and J gene segments. For a sequence to be retained, a match of at least six nucleotides was required to both a V gene segment and a J gene segment. Rearrangements were called productive when the CDR3 lacked stop codons and stayed in frame with V and J; all others were non-productive. CDR3 was defined by IMGT convention, running from the second conserved V-encoded cysteine to the conserved J-encoded phenylalanine. The earlier analysis of roughly 590 of the donors excluded sequences that lacked an unambiguous match to a single V gene segment. An earlier analysis of several hundred of the donors called V segments functional above 56.7% productive rearrangements and segregating when the between-donor standard deviation exceeded 5%. To diagnose cytomegalovirus status from the catalog of TCR beta chain sequences, a statistical classification framework was built. In a later analysis, V and J genes were assigned by comparing TCR nucleotide sequences against IMGT/GENE-DB human TR gene sequences. A later analysis assigned CDR3 sequences and most-parsimonious VDJ recombination scenarios with the TCRdist pipeline. In a later analysis, every TCR beta chain was defined by the combination of its CDR3 amino acid sequence and its V-gene family, and reads without a unique V-gene family were dropped. A later analysis removed several hundred highly shared, low-generation-probability nucleotide sequences to deal with suspected cross-contamination and a sequencing artifact. A later analysis calculated a clonal expansion index for each public chain from normalized within-repertoire ranks of inferred template counts. A later analysis computed generation probabilities with a VDJ recombination model fitted to out-of-frame rearrangements, and checked the results against IGoR. Hypergeometric tests were used in a later analysis to score TCR-TCR, TCR-HLA and TCR-CMV co-occurrence, with a repertoire-size bias correction applied to the TCR pairs. False discovery rates were estimated in a later analysis by permuting HLA or CMV assignments 20 times. In a later analysis, co-occurring TCRs were grouped using DBSCAN, and TCRdist sequence similarity was added for clustering within HLA-allele-positive subsets. For co-occurrence clustering, repertoires with fewer than 30,000 or more than 120,000 public chains were excluded, along with roughly 5 repertoires with anomalous nucleotide sharing. The source is immuneACCESS, and TCRdb retained only in-frame sequences with V and J called. Part of the clones is not carried over; for the studies checked, unresolved V genes explain less than half of this, and the remainder is unexplained. The V and J calls and clone size come from that table; D and trimming were worked out from the DNA. The sample table holds 85,000 to 130,000 clones, of which approximately 80% were seen once. The ten largest clones add up to approximately 5.3% of the sample.

Overall results and qualifications from the work: It was suggested by the authors that the approach could potentially be generalized to other disease states and immunological phenotypes. An earlier analysis of approximately 530 of the donors showed that most TCR beta V segments appeared in productive rearrangements either about 90% or about 30% of the time, which broadly matched IMGT annotations. In vitro tests confirmed that a few of the cytomegalovirus-associated TCR beta chains recognize cytomegalovirus antigens. In a later analysis, HLA-associated TCR beta chains showed more clonal expansion and lower generation probabilities than non-associated chains that were equally common. Roughly uniform sequencing depth across donors was assumed in presence/absence analyses, although this assumption may not hold. Some IMGT-functional V segments, including TRBV6-2 and TRBV6-3, could not be distinguished by the 87-base-pair reads and were therefore excluded. According to a later analysis, most CMV-associated TCR beta chains appeared to be HLA-restricted, and the HLA associations seemed to be driven largely by CMV exposure. According to a later analysis, TCR association rates differed among HLA loci, with DRB1 alleles showing the most associated TCRs and HLA-C alleles showing the fewest. Because counts were too low, some 17 rarely observed V segments, including chromosome 9 orphons, were left out of the earlier analysis of roughly 600 of the donors. Because HLA typing was unavailable for some donors at each locus, only the typed subset was used in association tests. Compared with the approximately 700-donor mean, donors in an Asian-associated ancestry cluster had fewer N-insertions in productive TCRs, according to a later genetic analysis. At a false discovery rate of 0.05, a later analysis linked around 17,000 TCR beta sequences to specific HLA alleles. A cluster of highly shared sequence variants was judged likely to be a technical artifact of the sequencing pipeline. According to a later analysis, parvovirus B19, influenza, CMV and Epstein-Barr virus appeared linked to several top co-occurrence clusters. The study gave a list of about 170 TCR beta chains associated with cytomegalovirus. For the cohort, immune exposure information was limited to CMV serostatus. In both the original and validation cohorts, the classifier was reported to diagnose cytomegalovirus status with high specificity and sensitivity. A further reported finding was that TCR beta sequences accurately predicted the HLA-A and HLA-B alleles for most subjects in the first cohort. This cohort had only TCR beta chains sequenced, and the lack of alpha or paired-chain data limited which features could be detected. Most TCR sequences were observed very rarely across donors, whereas some public TCRs were present in many individuals. Linkage disequilibrium might explain the correlated functional status among segregating V segments, but an unknown experimental factor could not be ruled out. In a later genetic analysis, a missense DCLRE1C variant was associated with V-gene and J-gene trimming of TCR beta chains, and the association was replicated in an independent cohort. When HLA alleles, especially DR and DQ, strongly co-occurred, attributing TCR associations to individual alleles was difficult.

The cohort was made up of approximately 700 healthy bone marrow donors. Cohort members were all nominally healthy when sampled, although unrecorded immune exposures were likely present. The donor tested CMV seropositive, placing the donor among the 310 or so seropositive members of the cohort. A peripheral blood sample was collected from each donor, and TCR beta sequencing was performed on peripheral blood mononuclear cells. Genomic DNA was extracted from the blood cell samples with the Qiagen DNeasy Blood Extraction Kit. Recombination joined TRBV2 with TRBJ2-3; the D gene is not confidently resolved. The TCR comes from a woman aged 18-30 years in good health and CMV-seropositive. The sequenced sample consisted of PBMCs. The bases are TGTGCCAGCGGTATCTACTCCCTTCTAGAAGACCGCACAGATACGCAGTATTTT. Its translation is CASGIYSLLEDRTDTQYF.